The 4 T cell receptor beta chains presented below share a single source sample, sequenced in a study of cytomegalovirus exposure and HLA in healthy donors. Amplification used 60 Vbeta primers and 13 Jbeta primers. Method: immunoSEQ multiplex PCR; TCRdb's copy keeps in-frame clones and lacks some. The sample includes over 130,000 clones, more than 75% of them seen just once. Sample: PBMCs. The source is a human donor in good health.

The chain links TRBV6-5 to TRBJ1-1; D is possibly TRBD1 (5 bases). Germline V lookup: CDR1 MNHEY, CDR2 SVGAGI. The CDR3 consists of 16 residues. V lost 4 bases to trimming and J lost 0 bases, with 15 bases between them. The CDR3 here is CASSSNPGRMNTEAFF. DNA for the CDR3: TGTGCCAGCAGTTCGAACCCAGGGCGAATGAACACTGAAGCTTTCTTT.

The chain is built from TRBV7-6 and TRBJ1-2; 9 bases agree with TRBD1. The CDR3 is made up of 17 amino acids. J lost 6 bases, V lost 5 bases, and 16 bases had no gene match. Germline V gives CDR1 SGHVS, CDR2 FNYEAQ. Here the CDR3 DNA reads TGTGCCAGCAGCACCGGGACAGGGATTCAAAGTGAGGATGGCTACACCTTC. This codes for CASSTGTGIQSEDGYTF.

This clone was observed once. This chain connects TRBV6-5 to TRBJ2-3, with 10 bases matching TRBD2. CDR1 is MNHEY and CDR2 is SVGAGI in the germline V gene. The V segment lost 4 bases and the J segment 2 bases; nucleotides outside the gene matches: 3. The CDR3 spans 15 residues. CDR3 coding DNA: TGTGCCAGCAGTTGGACTAGCGGCATCACAGATACGCAGTATTTT. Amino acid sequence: CASSWTSGITDTQYF.

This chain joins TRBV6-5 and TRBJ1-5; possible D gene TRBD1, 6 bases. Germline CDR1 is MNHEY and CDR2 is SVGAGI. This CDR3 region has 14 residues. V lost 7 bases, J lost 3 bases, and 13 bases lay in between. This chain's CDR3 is CASKRGSDNQPQHF. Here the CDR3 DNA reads TGTGCCAGCAAAAGGGGGTCTGACAATCAGCCCCAGCATTTT.